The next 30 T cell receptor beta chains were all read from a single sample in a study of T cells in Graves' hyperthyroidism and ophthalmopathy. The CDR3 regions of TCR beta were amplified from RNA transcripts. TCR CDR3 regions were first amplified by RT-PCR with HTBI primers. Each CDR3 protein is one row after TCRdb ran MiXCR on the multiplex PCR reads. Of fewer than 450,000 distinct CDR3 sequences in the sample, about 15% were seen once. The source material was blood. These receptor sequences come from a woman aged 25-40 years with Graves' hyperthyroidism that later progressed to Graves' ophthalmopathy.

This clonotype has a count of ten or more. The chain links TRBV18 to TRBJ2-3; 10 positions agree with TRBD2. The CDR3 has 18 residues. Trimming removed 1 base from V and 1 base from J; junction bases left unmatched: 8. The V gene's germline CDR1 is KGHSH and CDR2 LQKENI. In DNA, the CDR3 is TGTGCCAGCTCACCACGGAGCGGGGGGGCAGGTGGCACAGATACGCAGTATTTT. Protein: CASSPRSGGAGGTDTQYF. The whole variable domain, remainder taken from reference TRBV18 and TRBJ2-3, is NAGVMQNPRHLVRRRGQEARLRCSPMKGHSHVYWYRQLPEEGLKFMVYLQKENIIDESGMPKERFSAEFPKEGPSILRIQQVVRGDSAAYFCASSPRSGGAGGTDTQYFGPGTRLTVL.

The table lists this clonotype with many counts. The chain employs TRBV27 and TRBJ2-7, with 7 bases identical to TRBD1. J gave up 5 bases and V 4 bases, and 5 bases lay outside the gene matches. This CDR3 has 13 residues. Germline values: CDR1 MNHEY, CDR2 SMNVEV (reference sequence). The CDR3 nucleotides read TGTGCCAGCAGTTCGACAGGGTTCCACGAGCAGTACTTC. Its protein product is CASSSTGFHEQYF.

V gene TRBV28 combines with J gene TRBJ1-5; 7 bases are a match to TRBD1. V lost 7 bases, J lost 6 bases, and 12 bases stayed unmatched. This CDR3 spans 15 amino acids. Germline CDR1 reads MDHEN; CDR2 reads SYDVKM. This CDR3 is CASNRTGVSGQPQHF. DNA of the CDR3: TGTGCCAGCAACCGAACAGGGGTAAGCGGTCAGCCCCAGCATTTT.

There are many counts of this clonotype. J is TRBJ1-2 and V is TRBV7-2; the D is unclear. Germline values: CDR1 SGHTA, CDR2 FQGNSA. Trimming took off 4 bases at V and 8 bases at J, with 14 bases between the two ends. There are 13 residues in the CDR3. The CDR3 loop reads CASSSTLNGGYTF. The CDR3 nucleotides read TGTGCCAGCAGCTCAACACTGAACGGCGGCTACACCTTC.

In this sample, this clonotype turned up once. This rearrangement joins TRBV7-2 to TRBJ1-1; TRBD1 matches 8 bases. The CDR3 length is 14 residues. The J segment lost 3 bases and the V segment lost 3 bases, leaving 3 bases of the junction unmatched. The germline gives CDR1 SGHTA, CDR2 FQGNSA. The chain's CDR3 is CASSFRGRDTEAFF. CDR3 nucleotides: TGTGCCAGCAGCTTCAGGGGGCGGGACACTGAAGCTTTCTTT.

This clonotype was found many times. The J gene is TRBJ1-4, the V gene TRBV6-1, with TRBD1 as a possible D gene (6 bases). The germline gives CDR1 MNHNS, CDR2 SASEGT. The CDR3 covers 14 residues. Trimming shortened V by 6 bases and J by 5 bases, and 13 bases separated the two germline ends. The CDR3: CASRTRGGNEKLFF. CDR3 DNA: TGTGCCAGCAGGACACGAGGGGGGAATGAAAAACTGTTTTTT.

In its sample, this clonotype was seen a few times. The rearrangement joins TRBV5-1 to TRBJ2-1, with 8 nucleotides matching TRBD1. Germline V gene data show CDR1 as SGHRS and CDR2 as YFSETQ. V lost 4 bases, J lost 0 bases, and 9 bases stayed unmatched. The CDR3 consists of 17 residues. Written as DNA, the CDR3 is TGCGCCAGCAGCAATCCTTACAGGGGGAGCTCCTACAATGAGCAGTTCTTC. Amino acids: CASSNPYRGSSYNEQFF.

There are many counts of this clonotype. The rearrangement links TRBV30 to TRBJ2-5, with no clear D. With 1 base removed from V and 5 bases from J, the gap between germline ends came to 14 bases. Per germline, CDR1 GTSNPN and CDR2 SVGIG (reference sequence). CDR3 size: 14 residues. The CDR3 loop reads CAWSAEVTRETQYF. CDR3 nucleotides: TGTGCCTGGAGTGCCGAGGTGACCCGGGAGACCCAGTACTTC.

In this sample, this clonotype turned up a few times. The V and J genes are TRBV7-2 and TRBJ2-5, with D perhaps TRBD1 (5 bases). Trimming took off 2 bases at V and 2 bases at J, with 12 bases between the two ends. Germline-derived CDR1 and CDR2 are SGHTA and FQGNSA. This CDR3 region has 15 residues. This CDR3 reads CASSLSQAKQETQYF. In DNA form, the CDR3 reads TGTGCCAGCAGCTTATCACAGGCTAAGCAAGAGACCCAGTACTTC.

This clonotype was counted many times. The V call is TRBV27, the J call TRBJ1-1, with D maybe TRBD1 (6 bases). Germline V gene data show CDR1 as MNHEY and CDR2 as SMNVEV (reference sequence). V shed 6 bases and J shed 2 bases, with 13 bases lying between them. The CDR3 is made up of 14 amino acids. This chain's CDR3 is CASSLTGSNTEAFF. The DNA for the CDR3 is TGTGCCAGCAGCCTCACAGGGAGCAACACTGAAGCTTTCTTT.

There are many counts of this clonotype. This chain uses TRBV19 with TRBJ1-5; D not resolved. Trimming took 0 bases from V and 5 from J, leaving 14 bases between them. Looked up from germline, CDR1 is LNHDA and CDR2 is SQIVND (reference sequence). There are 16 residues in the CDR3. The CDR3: CASSIDEGSWDQPQHF. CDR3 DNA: TGTGCCAGTAGTATAGACGAGGGTTCCTGGGATCAGCCCCAGCATTTT. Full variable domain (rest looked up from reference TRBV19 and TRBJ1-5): DGGITQSPKYLFRKEGQNVTLSCEQNLNHDAMYWYRQDPGQGLRLIYYSQIVNDFQKGDIAEGYSVSREKKESFPLTVTSAQKNPTAFYLCASSIDEGSWDQPQHFGDGTRLSIL.

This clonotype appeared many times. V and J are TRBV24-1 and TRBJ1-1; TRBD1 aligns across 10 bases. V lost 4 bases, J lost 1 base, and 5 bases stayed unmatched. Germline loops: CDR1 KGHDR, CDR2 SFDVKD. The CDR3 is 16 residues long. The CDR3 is CATSEGTGAGNTEAFF. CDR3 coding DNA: TGTGCCACCAGTGAGGGGACAGGGGCCGGGAACACTGAAGCTTTCTTT.

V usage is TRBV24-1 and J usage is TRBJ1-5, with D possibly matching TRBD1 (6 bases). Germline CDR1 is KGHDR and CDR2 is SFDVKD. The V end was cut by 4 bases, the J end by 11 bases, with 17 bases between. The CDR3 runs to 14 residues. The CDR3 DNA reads TGTGCCACCAGTGACCACAGGGAGCGGTCGTCCCAGCATTTT. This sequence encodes CATSDHRERSSQHF.

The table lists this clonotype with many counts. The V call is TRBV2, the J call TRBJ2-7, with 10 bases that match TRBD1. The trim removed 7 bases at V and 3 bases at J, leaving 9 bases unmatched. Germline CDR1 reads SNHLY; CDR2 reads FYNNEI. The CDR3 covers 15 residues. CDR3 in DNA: TGTGCCAGCACCCGAAATGACAGGGGGCTCTACGAGCAGTACTTC. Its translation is CASTRNDRGLYEQYF.

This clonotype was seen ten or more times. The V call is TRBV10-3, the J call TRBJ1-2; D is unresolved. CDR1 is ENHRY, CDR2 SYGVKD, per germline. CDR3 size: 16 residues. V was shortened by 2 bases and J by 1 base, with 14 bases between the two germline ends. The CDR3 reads CAISEGPRSINYGYTF. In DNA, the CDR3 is TGTGCCATCAGTGAGGGACCGAGATCTATTAACTATGGCTACACCTTC.

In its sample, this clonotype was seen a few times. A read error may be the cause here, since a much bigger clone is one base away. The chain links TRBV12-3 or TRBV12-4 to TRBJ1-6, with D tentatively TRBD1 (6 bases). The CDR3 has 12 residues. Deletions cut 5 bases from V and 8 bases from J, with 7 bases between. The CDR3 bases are TGTGCCAGCAGTACAGGGTATTCACCCCTCCACTTT. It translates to CASSTGYSPLHF.

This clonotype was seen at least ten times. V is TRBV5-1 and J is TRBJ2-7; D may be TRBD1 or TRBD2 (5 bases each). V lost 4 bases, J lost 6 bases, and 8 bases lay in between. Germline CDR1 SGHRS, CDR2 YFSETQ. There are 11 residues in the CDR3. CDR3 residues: CASSGGAEQYF. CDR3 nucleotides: TGCGCCAGCAGCGGGGGTGCCGAGCAGTACTTC. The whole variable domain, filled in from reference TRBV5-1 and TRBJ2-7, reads KAGVTQTPRYLIKTRGQQVTLSCSPISGHRSVSWYQQTPGQGLQFLFEYFSETQRNKGNFPGRFSGRQFSNSRSEMNVSTLELGDSALYLCASSGGAEQYFGPGTRLTVT.

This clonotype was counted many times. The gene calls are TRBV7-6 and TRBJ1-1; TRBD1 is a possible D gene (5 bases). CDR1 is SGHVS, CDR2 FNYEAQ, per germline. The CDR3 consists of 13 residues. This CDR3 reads CATSGGENTEAFF. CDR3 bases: TGTGCAACGTCGGGGGGGGAGAACACTGAAGCTTTCTTT. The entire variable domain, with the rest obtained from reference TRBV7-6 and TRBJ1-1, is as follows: GAGVSQSPRYKVTKRGQDVALRCDPISGHVSLYWYRQALGQGPEFLTYFNYEAQQDKSGLPNDRFSAERPEGSISTLTIQRTEQRDSAMYRCATSGGENTEAFFGQGTRLTVV.

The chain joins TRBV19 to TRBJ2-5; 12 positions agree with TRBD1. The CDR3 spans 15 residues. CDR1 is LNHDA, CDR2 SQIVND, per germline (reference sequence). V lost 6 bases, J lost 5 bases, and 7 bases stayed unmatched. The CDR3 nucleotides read TGTGCCAGTAGCCGTGGGACAGGGGGCCGGGAGACCCAGTACTTC. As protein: CASSRGTGGRETQYF.

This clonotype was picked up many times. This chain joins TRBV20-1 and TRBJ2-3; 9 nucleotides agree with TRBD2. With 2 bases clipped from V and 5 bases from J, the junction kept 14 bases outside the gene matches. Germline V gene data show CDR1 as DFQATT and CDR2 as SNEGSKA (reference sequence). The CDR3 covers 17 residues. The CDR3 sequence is CSARIALAGYRGDTQYF. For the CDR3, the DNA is TGCAGTGCTAGAATCGCGCTAGCGGGGTACCGTGGAGATACGCAGTATTTT.

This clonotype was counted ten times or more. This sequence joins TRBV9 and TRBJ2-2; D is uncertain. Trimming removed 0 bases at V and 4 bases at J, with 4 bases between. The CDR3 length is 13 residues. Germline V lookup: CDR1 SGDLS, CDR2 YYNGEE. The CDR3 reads CASSVDLTGELFF. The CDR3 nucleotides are TGTGCCAGCAGCGTAGATCTCACCGGGGAGCTGTTTTTT.

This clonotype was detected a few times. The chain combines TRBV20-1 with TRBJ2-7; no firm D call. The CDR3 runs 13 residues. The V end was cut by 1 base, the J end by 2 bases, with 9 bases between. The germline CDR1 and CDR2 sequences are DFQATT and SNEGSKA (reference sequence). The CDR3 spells CSARAPGTYEQYF. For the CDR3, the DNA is TGCAGTGCTAGAGCCCCGGGCACCTACGAGCAGTACTTC.

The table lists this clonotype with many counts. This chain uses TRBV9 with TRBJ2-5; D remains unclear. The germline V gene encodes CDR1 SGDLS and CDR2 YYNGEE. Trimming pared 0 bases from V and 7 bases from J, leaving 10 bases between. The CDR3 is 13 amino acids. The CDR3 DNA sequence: TGTGCCAGCAGCGTAGAATCCCTCGGGACCCAGTACTTC. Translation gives CASSVESLGTQYF.

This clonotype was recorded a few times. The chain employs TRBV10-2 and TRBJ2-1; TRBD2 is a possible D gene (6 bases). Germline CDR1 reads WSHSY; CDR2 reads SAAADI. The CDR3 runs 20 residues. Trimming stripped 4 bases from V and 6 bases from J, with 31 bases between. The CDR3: CASSARTTKGPRYPLNEQFF. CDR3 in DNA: TGCGCCAGCAGTGCCCGGACTACTAAGGGGCCTCGTTATCCCCTCAATGAGCAGTTCTTC.

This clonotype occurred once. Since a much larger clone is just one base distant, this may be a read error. The CDR3 nucleotides are TGTGCCAGCAGTGGTCGGGGGGGAAGGCCCTACGAGCAGTACTTC. Translating gives CASSGRGGRPYEQYF. The rearrangement links TRBV2 to TRBJ2-7, with 8 bases fitting TRBD2. V shed 4 bases and J 2 bases; nucleotides not matched to a gene: 7. CDR1 is SNHLY and CDR2 is FYNNEI in the germline V gene. The CDR3 length is 15 residues.

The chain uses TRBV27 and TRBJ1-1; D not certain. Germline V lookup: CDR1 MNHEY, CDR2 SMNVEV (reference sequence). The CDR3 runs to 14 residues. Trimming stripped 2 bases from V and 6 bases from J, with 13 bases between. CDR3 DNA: TGTGCCAGCAGTTTAACCGTCCGTGTCGCTGAAGCTTTCTTT. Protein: CASSLTVRVAEAFF.

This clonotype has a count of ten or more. CDR3 nucleotides: TGTGCCAGCAGCTTAGCGCAACTGACGTTTGAAGCTTTCTTT. Its translation: CASSLAQLTFEAFF. J is TRBJ1-1 and V is TRBV7-9, with D unresolved. Germline V CDR1 and CDR2: SEHNR, FQNEAQ (reference sequence). Trimming left V 0 bases short and J 7 bases short, with 12 bases between. The CDR3 length is 14 residues. Supplemented by reference TRBV7-9 and TRBJ1-1, the full variable domain reads DTGVSQNPRHKITKRGQNVTFRCDPISEHNRLYWYRQTLGQGPEFLTYFQNEAQLEKSRLLSDRFSAERPKGSFSTLEIQRTEQGDSAMYLCASSLAQLTFEAFFGQGTRLTVV.

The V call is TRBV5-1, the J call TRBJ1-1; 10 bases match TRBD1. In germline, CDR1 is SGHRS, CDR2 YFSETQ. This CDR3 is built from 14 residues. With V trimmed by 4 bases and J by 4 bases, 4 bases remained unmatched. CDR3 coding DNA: TGCGCCAGCAGCGGACGGACAGGGGGCACTGAAGCTTTCTTT. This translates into CASSGRTGGTEAFF.

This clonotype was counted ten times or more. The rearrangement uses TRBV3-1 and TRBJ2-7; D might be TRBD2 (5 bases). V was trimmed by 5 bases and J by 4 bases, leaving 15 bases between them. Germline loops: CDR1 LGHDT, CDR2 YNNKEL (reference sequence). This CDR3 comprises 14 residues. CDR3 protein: CASSSRERSYEQYF. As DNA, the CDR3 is TGTGCCAGCAGCTCCCGCGAGCGGAGTTACGAGCAGTACTTC.

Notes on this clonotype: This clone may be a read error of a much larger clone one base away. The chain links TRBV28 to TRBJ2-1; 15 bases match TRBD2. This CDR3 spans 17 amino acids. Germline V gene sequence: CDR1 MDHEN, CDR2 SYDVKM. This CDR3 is CASSLGLAGGPINEQLF. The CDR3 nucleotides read TGTGCCAGCAGTCTTGGACTAGCGGGAGGGCCTATCAATGAGCAGCTCTTC.